The 5 T cell receptor beta chains in this list originate from one sample, sequenced in a study of CD4+ T cells in melanoma. Profiling relied on immunoSEQ multiplex PCR, and the TCRdb table lists in-frame clones only, not all of them. The sample consists of fewer than 15,000 clones, 70% to 80% of them appearing once. The sequenced sample was cells from a culture (not recorded whether cultured in vitro). The receptors here all came from a human donor with melanoma.

As for this clone: The sample holds other DNA sequences that translate to the same CDR3. The J gene is TRBJ1-1, the V gene TRBV18, with D maybe TRBD1 (5 bases). Per germline, CDR1 KGHSH and CDR2 LQKENI. The CDR3 length is 14 residues. Trimming took off 2 bases at V and 3 bases at J, with 10 bases between the two ends. CDR3 loop: CASSPYGADTEAFF. CDR3 bases: TGTGCCAGCTCACCATACGGGGCCGACACTGAAGCTTTCTTT.

The rearrangement joins TRBV19 to TRBJ1-5; D is possibly TRBD1 (6 bases). CDR1 and CDR2 from the germline V gene are LNHDA and SQIVND (reference sequence). This CDR3 has 12 residues. V lost 6 bases, J lost 8 bases, and 11 bases lay in between. CDR3 residues: CASSDRGEPQHF. CDR3 nucleotides: TGTGCCAGTAGCGATAGGGGGGAGCCCCAGCATTTT.

The gene calls are TRBV14 and TRBJ2-5; maybe TRBD2 (6 bases). The CDR3 is 15 residues long. CDR1 and CDR2 (germline): SGHDN, FVKESK. Between the trimmed V and J ends, which lost 3 bases and 4 bases, there was a span of 15 bases. CDR3 coding DNA: TGTGCCAGCAGCCAGGAGGCGGGGATTCTAGAGACCCAGTACTTC. Its protein is CASSQEAGILETQYF.

CDR3 loop: CASSLRTGSTDTQYF. CDR3 DNA: TGCGCCAGCAGCTTGAGGACGGGAAGCACAGATACGCAGTATTTT. The chain employs TRBV5-1 and TRBJ2-3, with D perhaps matching TRBD2 (5 bases). V was clipped by 1 base and J by 0 bases, with 9 bases between them. The length of the CDR3 is 15 residues. The germline V gene has CDR1 SGHRS and CDR2 YFSETQ.

This clone has just one count. The CDR3 DNA is TGTGCCAGCTCGCTCCAAGCGAGCGCCGGGGAGCTGTTTTTT. Its translation is CASSLQASAGELFF. This chain links TRBV18 with TRBJ2-2; D remains ambiguous. Germline CDR1 is KGHSH and CDR2 is LQKENI. CDR3 length: 14 amino acids. The ends were cut back, 6 bases at V and 6 bases at J, with 14 bases in the middle.